This is a list of T cell receptor beta chains from one sample in a study of T cell repertoires in cytomegalovirus infection. TCRdb re-called the reads through MiXCR, storing one row per CDR3 protein. The sample lists under 600,000 distinct CDR3 sequences, approximately 15% seen once, with roughly a quarter in the top ten. The sequenced material came from CD8+ T cells from PBMCs. These TCRs come from a human donor in good health (CMV status not recorded). Some clones in this sample may be carry-over from other donors' samples. CDR3s include the opening cysteine and the closing phenylalanine or tryptophan. Each record gives: J gene, D gene, V gene, clone size, CDR3 protein, CDR3 DNA. A D gene is named only where the DNA matches it firmly. Size is omitted from some rows. Given values are once, few, many or a class for expanded clones.

TRBJ2-2 TRBD2 TRBV7-7 many CASSPGTSVTGELFF TGTGCTAGCAGCCCAGGGACTAGCGTGACCGGGGAGCTGTTTTTT
TRBJ2-3 TRBD2 TRBV7-2 many CASSLDAGGNSDTQYF TGTGCCAGCAGCTTAGACGCGGGAGGGAATTCAGATACGCAGTATTTT
TRBJ2-7 - TRBV7-9 many CASSSRSTVAYEQYF TGTGCCAGCAGTTCCCGCTCGACGGTAGCCTACGAGCAGTACTTC
TRBJ1-1 - TRBV5-1 - CASSFRVDTEAFF TGCGCCAGCAGCTTCAGGGTTGACACTGAAGCTTTCTTT
TRBJ2-3 - TRBV30 few CAWSGLAETSTDTQYF TGTGCCTGGAGTGGATTAGCGGAAACGAGCACAGATACGCAGTATTTT
TRBJ2-3 TRBD2 TRBV12-3/TRBV12-4 - CASTWDSGATDTQYF TGTGCCAGCACCTGGGATAGCGGGGCCACAGATACGCAGTATTTT
TRBJ2-1 - TRBV7-9 many CAFEWEQFF TGTGCCTTCGAATGGGAGCAGTTCTTC
TRBJ1-5 - TRBV19 many CASSTGEERSQPQHF TGTGCCAGTAGTACCGGGGAGGAACGAAGTCAGCCCCAGCATTTT
TRBJ2-1 TRBD2 TRBV15 - CATSRGLARYNEQFF TGTGCCACCAGCAGAGGACTAGCCAGATACAATGAGCAGTTCTTC
TRBJ2-6 - TRBV5-1 - CASSLTGKPDLTGANVLTF TGCGCCAGCAGCCTGACCGGGAAGCCCGATCTCACTGGGGCCAACGTCCTGACTTTC
TRBJ1-5 TRBD1 TRBV7-4 - CASSVGGNNQPQHF TGTGCCAGCAGCGTAGGGGGCAACAATCAGCCCCAGCATTTT
TRBJ1-5 TRBD1 TRBV15 few CATRSGQGADQPQHF TGTGCCACCAGAAGCGGACAGGGGGCTGATCAGCCCCAGCATTTT
TRBJ2-2 TRBD2 TRBV7-9 many CASTGTSGFTNTGELFF TGTGCCAGCACGGGGACTAGCGGGTTCACGAACACCGGGGAGCTGTTTTTT
TRBJ2-1 - TRBV19 - CASSTAADSYNEQFF TGTGCCAGCTCCACCGCCGCGGACTCCTACAATGAGCAGTTCTTC
TRBJ1-1 - TRBV27 few CASSLVGEGAFF TGTGCCAGCAGTTTAGTAGGCGAAGGAGCTTTCTTT
TRBJ1-1 - TRBV28 many CASSFSGVREFEAFF TGTGCCAGCAGTTTTTCAGGGGTCCGTGAGTTTGAAGCTTTCTTT
TRBJ2-1 TRBD2 TRBV5-1 - CASSLAERGGLIGAYNEQFF TGCGCCAGCAGCTTGGCCGAGCGGGGGGGCCTCATAGGCGCCTACAATGAGCAGTTCTTC
TRBJ2-1 - TRBV7-2 many CASSSLGSGEQFF TGTGCCAGCAGCTCGTTAGGGTCCGGTGAGCAGTTCTTC